The source of this TCR beta chain is a study of Ad26.COV2.S vaccination and SARS-CoV-2 variants. Study outcomes and limitations: The TCR breadth and depth analyses may have produced an underestimate of total T cell responses.

Assay: immunoSEQ multiplex PCR; the TCRdb copy retains only in-frame clones and omits some. The sample yields about 460,000 clones, 80% to 90% seen once. As for this clone: Its antigen is currently unknown.

The treatment here: around 19 received Ad26.COV2.S at low or high dose, single or two shots; about 5 received placebo; per-sample allocation not given. Samples were taken on day 63 after the first vaccine or placebo injection. The V gene end was trimmed by 2 bases and the J gene end by 6 bases; junction bases not matched to a gene: 4. From germline, CDR1 is SGDLS and CDR2 YYNGEE. This CDR3 spans 15 amino acids. The sequence came from a person between 18 and 65 years old who received the Ad26.COV2.S COVID-19 vaccine or a placebo. The sample here was peripheral blood, taken in a trial of Ad26.COV2.S vaccine versus placebo. The V gene is TRBV9, the J gene TRBJ2-2, with TRBD2 identical over 10 bases. DNA for the CDR3: TGTGCCAGCAGCGTCGCTAGCGGGAGAGCCGGGGAGCTGTTTTTT. Its protein is CASSVASGRAGELFF.